This TCR beta chain was obtained from a study of blood T cell repertoires in COVID-19. CDR1 DFQATT and CDR2 SNEGSKA come from the germline V gene (reference sequence). V shed 3 bases, J shed 0 bases, and the junction held 7 bases outside the gene matches. This CDR3 is 15 amino acids long. TCRdb's table, derived via immunoSEQ multiplex PCR, lists solely in-frame clones and lacks some. The table records approximately 270,000 clones, 70% to 90% of them present only once. Living in about two dozen US areas, the participants were between roughly 18 and 90 years of age. The chain recombines TRBV20-1 with TRBJ2-7, with 8 bases lining up with TRBD2. The TCR comes from a woman in her 30s with acute COVID-19. The sample consisted of PBMCs or T cells enriched from blood (not recorded which). In DNA form, the CDR3 reads TGCAGTGCTAGTACTAGCGGAGGGGTCTCCTACGAGCAGTACTTC. Protein product: CSASTSGGVSYEQYF.